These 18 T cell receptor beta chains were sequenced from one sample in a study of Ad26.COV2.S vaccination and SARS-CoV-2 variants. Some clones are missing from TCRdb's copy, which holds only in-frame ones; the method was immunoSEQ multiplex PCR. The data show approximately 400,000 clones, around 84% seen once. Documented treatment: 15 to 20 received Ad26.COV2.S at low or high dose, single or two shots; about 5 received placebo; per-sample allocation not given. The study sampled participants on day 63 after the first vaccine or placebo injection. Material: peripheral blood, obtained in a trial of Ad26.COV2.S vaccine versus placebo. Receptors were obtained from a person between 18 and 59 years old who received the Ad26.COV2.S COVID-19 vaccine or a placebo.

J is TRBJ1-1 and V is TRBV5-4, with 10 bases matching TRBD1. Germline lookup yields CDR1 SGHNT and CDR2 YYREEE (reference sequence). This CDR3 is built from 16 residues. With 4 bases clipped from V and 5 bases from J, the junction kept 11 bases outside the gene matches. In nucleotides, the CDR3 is TGTGCCAGCAGCCCCTCCGGGACAGGGGACAGGACTGAAGCTTTCTTT. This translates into CASSPSGTGDRTEAFF.

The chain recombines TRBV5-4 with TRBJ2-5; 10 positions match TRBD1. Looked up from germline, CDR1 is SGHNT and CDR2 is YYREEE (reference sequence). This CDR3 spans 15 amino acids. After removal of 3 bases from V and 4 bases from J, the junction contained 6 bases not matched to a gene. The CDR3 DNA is TGTGCCAGCAGCTCAGGGACAGGGGAGGGAGAGACCCAGTACTTC. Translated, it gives CASSSGTGEGETQYF.

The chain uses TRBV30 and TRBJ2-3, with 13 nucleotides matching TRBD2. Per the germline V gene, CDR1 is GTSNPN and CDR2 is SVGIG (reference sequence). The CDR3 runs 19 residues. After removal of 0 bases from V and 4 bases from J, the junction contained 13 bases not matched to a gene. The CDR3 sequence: CAWSVQLYRTSGSPDTQYF. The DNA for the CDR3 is TGTGCCTGGAGTGTCCAATTATATCGGACTAGCGGGAGTCCAGATACGCAGTATTTT.

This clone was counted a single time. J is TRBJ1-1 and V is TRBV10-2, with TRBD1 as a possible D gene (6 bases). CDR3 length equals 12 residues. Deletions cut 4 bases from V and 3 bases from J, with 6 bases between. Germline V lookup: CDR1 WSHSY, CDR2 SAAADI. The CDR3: CASSGTDTEAFF. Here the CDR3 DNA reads TGCGCCAGCAGTGGGACAGACACTGAAGCTTTCTTT.

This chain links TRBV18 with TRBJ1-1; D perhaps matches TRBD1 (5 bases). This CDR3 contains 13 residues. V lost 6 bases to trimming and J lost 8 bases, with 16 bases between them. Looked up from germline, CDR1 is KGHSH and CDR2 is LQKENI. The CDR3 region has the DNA TGTGCCAGCTCCCGGGGTCAGACAGAAGAAGCTTTCTTT. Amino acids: CASSRGQTEEAFF.

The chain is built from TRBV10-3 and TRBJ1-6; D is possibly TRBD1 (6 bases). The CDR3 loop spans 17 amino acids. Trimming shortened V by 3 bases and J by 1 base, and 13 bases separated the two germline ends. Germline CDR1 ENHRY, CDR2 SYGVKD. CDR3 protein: CAISDTYRASYNSPLHF. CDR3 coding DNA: TGTGCCATCAGTGATACCTACAGGGCTTCCTATAATTCACCCCTCCACTTT.

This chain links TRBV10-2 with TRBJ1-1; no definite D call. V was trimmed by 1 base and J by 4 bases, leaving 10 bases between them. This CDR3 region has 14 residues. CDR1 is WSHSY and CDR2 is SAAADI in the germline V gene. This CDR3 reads CASSEWWGGTEAFF. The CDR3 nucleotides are TGCGCCAGCAGTGAGTGGTGGGGTGGCACTGAAGCTTTCTTT.

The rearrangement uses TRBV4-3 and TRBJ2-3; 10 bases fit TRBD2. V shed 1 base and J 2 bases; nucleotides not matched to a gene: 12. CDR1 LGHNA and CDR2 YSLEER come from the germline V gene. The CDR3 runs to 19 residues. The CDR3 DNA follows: TGCGCCAGCAGCCAAGGGCGGCTAGCGGGGGCCAATCCCACAGATACGCAGTATTTT. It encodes CASSQGRLAGANPTDTQYF.

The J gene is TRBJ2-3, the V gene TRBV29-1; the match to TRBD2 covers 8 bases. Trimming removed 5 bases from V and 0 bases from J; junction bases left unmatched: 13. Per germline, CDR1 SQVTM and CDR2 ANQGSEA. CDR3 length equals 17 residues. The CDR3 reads CSVLYSGTVSSTDTQYF. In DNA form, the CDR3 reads TGCAGCGTTTTGTATAGCGGGACCGTTTCTAGCACAGATACGCAGTATTTT.

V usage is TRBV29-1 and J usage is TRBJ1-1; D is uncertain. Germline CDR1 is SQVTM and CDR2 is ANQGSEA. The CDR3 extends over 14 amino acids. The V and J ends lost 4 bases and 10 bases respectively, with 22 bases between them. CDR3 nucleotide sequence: TGCAGCGTTGTGGAACAGTGGGTCCTGCCGGGAGCTTTCTTT. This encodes CSVVEQWVLPGAFF.

The DNA of the CDR3 is TGTGCCAGCAGCGTAGGGAGTGATAACAATGAGCAGTTCTTC. Translating it yields CASSVGSDNNEQFF. This chain connects TRBV9 to TRBJ2-1; D remains unclear. In germline, CDR1 is SGDLS, CDR2 YYNGEE. The CDR3 loop spans 14 amino acids. Trimming took off 0 bases at V and 5 bases at J, with 9 bases between the two ends.

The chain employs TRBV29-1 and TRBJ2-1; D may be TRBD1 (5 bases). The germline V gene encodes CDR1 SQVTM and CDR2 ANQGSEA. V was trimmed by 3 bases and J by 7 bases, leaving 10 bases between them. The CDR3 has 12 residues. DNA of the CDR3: TGCAGCGTTGATTTACAGGTTAATGAGCAGTTCTTC. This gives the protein CSVDLQVNEQFF.

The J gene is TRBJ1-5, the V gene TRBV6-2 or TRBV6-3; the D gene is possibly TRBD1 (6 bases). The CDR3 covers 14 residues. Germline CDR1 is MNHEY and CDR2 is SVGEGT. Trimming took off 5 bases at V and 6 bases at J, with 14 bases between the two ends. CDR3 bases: TGTGCCAGCAGTGACCAGGGGCTCGGTCAGCCCCAGCATTTT. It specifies CASSDQGLGQPQHF.

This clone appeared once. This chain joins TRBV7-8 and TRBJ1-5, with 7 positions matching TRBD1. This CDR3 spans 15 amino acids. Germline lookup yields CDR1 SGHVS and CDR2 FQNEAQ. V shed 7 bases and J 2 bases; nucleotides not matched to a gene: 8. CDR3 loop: CASTGGVGGNQPQHF. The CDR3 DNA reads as TGTGCCAGCACAGGGGGGGTGGGTGGCAATCAGCCCCAGCATTTT.

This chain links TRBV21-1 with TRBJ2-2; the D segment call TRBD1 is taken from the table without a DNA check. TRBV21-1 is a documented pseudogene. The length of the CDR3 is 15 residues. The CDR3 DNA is TGTGCCAGCAGCATATGGACAGGGTTCGCCGGGGAGCTGTTTTTT. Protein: CASSIWTGFAGELFF.

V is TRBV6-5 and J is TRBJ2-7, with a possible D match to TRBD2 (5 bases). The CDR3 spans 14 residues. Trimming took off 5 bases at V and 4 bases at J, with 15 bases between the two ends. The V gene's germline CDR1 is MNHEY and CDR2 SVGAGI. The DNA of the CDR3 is TGTGCCAGCAGTAAGAACCCCCGGGGATACGAGCAGTACTTC. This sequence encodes CASSKNPRGYEQYF.

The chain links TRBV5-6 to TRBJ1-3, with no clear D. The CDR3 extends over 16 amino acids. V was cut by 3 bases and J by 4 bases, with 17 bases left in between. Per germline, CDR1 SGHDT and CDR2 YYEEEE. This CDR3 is CASSSTGRGAGNTIYF. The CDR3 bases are TGTGCCAGCAGCTCTACCGGGCGAGGTGCAGGAAACACCATATATTTT.

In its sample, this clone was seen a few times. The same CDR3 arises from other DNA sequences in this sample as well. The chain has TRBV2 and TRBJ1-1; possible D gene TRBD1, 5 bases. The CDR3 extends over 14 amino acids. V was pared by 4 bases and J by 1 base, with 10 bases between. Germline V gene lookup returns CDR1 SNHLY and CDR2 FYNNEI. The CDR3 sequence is CASSVGGRNTEAFF. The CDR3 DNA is TGTGCCAGCAGTGTGGGGGGAAGGAACACTGAAGCTTTCTTT.